This T cell receptor beta chain stems from a study of HIV-infected patients and healthy controls. Broader study findings: Slight age and sex differences between study cohorts did not explain the diversity differences.

Reverse transcription used about 510 ng RNA and constant-region primers for alpha and beta. Separate chain-specific third strand synthesis with multiplexing indices produced the alpha and beta libraries. MiXCR was run by TCRdb on the 5' RACE reads, yielding one entry per CDR3 protein. The sample has under 20,000 distinct CDR3 sequences; about 8.3% are singletons. This clonotype was recorded at least ten times. What it binds is not known. CDR1 and CDR2 from the germline V gene are SQVTM and ANQGSEA. V gave up 3 bases and J gave up 7 bases, with 9 bases separating them. CDR3 length equals 11 residues. No cell fractionation was done, so the repertoire covers all unsorted peripheral blood T cells.

The chain is built from TRBV29-1 and TRBJ1-1; the D is unclear. The sequenced sample was blood. This TCR was sampled from an adult in good health. The DNA of the CDR3 is TGCAGCGTTGATACCATTAATGAAGCTTTCTTT. Its translation is CSVDTINEAFF.